This record concerns one T cell receptor (beta chain) sequence. What it binds is not known. The CDR3 covers 15 residues. The germline V gene encodes CDR1 SGHRS and CDR2 YFSETQ. The V end lost 2 bases, the J end lost 4 bases, and 15 bases lay between the germline ends. These data come from a study of cytomegalovirus exposure and HLA in healthy donors. Study-wide results and limits: Presence/absence comparisons presumed near-even sequencing depth among donors. A later analysis, which compared TCR beta chains of equal frequency, found the HLA-associated ones more clonally expanded. With DRB1 most and HLA-C fewest, TCR association rates differed between HLA loci in a later analysis. The study dropped some indistinguishable V segments, TRBV6-2 and TRBV6-3 among them.

The PCR was carried out with 60 Vbeta primers and 13 Jbeta primers. The method was immunoSEQ multiplex PCR; TCRdb's version includes in-frame clones alone and lacks a portion of them. The sample lists 100,000 to 150,000 clones; over 60% were seen once. Sequencing was performed on PBMCs. This TCR was sampled from a woman between 40 and 50 years old in good health and CMV-seropositive. The chain has TRBV5-1 and TRBJ1-1; D not resolved. CDR3 residues: CASSFIPGSSTEAFF. CDR3 nucleotide sequence: TGCGCCAGCAGCTTTATTCCGGGGTCGAGCACTGAAGCTTTCTTT.